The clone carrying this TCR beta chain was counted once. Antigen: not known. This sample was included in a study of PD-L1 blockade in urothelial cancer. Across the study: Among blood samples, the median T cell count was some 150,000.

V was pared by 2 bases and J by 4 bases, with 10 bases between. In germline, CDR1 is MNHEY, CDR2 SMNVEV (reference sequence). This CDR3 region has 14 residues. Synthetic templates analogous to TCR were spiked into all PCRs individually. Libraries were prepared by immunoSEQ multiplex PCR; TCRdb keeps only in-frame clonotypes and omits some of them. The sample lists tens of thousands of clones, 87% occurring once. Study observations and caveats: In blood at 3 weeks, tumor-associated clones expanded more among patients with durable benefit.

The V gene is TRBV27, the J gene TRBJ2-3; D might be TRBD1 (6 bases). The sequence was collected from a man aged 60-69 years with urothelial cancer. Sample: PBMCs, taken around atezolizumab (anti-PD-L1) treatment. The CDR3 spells CASSLRTVPDTQYF. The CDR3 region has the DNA TGTGCCAGCAGTTTAAGGACAGTCCCAGATACGCAGTATTTT.